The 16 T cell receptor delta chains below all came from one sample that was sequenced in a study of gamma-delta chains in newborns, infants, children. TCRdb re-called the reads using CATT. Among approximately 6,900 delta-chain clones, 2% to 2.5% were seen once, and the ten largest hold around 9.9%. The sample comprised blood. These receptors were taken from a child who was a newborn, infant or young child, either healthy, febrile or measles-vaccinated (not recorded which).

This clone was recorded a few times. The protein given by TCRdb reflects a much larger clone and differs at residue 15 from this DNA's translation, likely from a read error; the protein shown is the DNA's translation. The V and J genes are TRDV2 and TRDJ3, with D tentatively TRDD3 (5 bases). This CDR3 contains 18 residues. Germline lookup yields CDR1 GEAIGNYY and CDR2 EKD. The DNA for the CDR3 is TGTGCCTGTGACACCGGAAGTGGGGACTCCTGGGACACCCGACGGATGTTTTTC. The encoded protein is CACDTGSGDSWDTRRMFF.

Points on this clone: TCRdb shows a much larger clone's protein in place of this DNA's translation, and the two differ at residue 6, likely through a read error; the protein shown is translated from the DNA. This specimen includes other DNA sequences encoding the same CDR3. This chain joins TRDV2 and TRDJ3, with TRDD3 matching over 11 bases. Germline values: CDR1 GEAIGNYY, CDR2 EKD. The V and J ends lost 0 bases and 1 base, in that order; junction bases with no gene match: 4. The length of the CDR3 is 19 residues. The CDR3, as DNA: TGTGCCTGTGACACCTTACTGGGGGATATTTCCTGGGACACCCGACAGATGTTTTTC. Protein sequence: CACDTLLGDISWDTRQMFF.

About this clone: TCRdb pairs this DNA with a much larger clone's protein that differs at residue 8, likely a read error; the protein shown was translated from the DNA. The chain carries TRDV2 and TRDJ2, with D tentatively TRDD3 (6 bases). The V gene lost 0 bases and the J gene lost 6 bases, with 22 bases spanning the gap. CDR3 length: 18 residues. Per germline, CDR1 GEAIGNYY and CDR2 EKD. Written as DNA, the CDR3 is TGTGCCTGTGACACCGTGGGGGCTACGCAAGACAGGCCAGCACAACTCTTCTTT. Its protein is CACDTVGATQDRPAQLFF.

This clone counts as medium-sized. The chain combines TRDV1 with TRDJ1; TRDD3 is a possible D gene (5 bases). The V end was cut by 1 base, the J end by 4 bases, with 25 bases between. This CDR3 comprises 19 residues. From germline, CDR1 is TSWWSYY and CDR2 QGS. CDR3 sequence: CALGEPPLGERGRSDKLIF. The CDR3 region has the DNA TGTGCTCTTGGGGAACCCCCTCTGGGAGAACGGGGTAGAAGCGATAAACTCATCTTT.

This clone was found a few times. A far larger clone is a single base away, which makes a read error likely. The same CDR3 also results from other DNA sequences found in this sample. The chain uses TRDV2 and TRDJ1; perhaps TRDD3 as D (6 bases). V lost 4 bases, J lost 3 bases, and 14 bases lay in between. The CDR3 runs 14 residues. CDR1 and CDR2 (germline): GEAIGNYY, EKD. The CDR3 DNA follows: TGTGCCTGTGATGCCTTGATACGCGCCGATAAACTCATCTTT. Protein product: CACDALIRADKLIF.

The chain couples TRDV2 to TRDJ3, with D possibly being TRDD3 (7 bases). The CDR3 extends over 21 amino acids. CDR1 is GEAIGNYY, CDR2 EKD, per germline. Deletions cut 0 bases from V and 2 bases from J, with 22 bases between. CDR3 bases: TGTGCCTGTGACACCGTACTGGGGAATATTCCTAGCCCCTGGGACACCCGACAGATGTTTTTC. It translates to CACDTVLGNIPSPWDTRQMFF.

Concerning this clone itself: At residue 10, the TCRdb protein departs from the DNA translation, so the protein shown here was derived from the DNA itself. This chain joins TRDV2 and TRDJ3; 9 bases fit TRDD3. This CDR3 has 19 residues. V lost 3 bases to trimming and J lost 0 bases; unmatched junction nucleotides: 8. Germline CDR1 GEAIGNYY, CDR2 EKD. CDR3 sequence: CACDSTGGILSWDTRQMFF. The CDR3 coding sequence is TGTGCCTGTGACTCCACTGGGGGAATCCTCTCCTGGGACACCCGACAGATGTTTTTC.

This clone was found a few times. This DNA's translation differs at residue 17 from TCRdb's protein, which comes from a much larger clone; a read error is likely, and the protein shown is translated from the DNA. The CDR3 nucleotides read TGTGCCTGTGACACCGGTGGAGTGGGGGACCCTTCCTGGGACACCCGACGGATGTTTTTC. Its protein product is CACDTGGVGDPSWDTRRMFF. The rearrangement links TRDV2 to TRDJ3; D is tentatively TRDD2 or TRDD3 (7 bases each). This CDR3 contains 20 residues. Germline assignment: CDR1 GEAIGNYY and CDR2 EKD.

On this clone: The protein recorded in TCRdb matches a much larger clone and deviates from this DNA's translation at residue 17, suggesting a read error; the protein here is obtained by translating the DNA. The CDR3 nucleotides are TGTGCCTGTGACACCGTGGGGGATACGAGCTCCTGGGACACCCGACAGACGTTTTTC. This codes for CACDTVGDTSSWDTRQTFF. V and J are TRDV2 and TRDJ3; TRDD3 matches 11 bases. The CDR3 runs to 19 residues. Germline V lookup: CDR1 GEAIGNYY, CDR2 EKD.

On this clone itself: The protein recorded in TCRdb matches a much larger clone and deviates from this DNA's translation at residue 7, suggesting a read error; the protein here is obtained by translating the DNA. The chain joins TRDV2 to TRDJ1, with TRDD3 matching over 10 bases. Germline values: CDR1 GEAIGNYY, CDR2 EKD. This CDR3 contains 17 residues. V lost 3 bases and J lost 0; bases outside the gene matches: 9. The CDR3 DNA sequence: TGTGCCTGTGACGCCTTACCGGGGGATACGCACACCGATAAACTCATCTTT. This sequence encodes CACDALPGDTHTDKLIF.

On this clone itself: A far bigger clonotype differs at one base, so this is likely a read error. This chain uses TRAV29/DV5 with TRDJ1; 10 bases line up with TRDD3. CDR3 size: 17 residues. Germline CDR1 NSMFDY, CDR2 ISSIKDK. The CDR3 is CASSAYVLGDSADKLIF. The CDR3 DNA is TGTGCATCAAGCGCGTACGTACTGGGGGATTCAGCCGATAAACTCATCTTT.

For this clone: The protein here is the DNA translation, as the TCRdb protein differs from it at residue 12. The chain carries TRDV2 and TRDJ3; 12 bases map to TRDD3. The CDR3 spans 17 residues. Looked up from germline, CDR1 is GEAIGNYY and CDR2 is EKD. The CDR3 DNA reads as TGTGCCTGTGGCAGTACTGGGGGATACTGGGACGCCCGACAGATGTTTTTC. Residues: CACGSTGGYWDARQMFF.

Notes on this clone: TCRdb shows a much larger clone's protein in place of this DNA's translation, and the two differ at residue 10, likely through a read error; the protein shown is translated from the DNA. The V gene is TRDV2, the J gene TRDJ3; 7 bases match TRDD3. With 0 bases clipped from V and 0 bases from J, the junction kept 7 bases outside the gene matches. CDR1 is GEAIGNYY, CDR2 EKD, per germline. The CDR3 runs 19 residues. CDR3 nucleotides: TGTGCCTGTGACACCTGGGGGGATCCGGGCTCCTGGGACACCCGACAGATGTTTTTC. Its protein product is CACDTWGDPGSWDTRQMFF.

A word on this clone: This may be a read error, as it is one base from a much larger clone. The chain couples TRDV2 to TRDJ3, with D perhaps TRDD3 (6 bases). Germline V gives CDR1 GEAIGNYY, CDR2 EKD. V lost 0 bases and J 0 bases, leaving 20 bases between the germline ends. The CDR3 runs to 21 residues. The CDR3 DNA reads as TGTGCCTGTGACACCGTACTGGAGGATACTCCCAGCTCCTGGGACACCCGACAGATGTTTTTC. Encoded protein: CACDTVLEDTPSSWDTRQMFF.

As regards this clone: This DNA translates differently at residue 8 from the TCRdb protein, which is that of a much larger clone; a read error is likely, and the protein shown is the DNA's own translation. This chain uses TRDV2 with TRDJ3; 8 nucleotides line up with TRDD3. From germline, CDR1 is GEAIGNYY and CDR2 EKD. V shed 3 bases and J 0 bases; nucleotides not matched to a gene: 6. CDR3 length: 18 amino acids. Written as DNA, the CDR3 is TGTGCCTGTGACGGACTGGGGGGTAGCTCCTGGGACACCCGACAGATGTTTTTC. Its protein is CACDGLGGSSWDTRQMFF.

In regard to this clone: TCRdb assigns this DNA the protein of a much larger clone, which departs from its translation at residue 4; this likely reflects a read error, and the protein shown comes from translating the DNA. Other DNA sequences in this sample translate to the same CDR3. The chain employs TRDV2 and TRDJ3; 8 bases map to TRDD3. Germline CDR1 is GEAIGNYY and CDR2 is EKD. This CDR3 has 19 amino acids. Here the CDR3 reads CACGTVLGASSWDTRQMFF. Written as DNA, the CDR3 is TGTGCCTGTGGCACCGTACTGGGGGCCAGCTCCTGGGACACCCGACAGATGTTTTTC.